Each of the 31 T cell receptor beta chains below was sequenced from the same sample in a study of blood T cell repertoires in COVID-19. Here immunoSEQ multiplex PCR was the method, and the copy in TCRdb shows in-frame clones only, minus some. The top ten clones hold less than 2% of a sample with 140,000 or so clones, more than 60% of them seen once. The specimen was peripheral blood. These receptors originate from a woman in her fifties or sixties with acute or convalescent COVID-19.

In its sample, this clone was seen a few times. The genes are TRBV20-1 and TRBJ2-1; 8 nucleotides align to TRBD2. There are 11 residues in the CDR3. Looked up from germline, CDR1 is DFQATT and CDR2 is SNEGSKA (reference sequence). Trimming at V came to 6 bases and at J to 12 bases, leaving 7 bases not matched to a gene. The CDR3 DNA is TGCAGTGCCTATAGCGGGACCGGGCAGTTCTTC. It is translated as CSAYSGTGQFF.

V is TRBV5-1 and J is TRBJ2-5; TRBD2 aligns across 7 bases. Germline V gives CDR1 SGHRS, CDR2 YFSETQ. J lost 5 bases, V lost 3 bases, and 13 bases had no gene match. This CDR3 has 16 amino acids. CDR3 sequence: CASSSRQAGITETQYF. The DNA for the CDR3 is TGCGCCAGCAGCTCCCGTCAAGCGGGAATAACGGAGACCCAGTACTTC.

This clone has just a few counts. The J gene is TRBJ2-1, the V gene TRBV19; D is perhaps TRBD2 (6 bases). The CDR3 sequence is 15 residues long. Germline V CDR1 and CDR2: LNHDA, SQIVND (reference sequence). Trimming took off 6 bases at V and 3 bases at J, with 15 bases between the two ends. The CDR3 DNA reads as TGTGCCAGTAGAATACGCGGGACGAGCTACAATGAGCAGTTCTTC. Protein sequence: CASRIRGTSYNEQFF.

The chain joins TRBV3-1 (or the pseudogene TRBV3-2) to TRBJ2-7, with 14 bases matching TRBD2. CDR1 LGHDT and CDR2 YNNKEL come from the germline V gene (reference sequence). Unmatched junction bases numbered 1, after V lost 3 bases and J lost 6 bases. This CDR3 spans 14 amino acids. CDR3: CASSHGTSGSEQYF. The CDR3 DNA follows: TGTGCCAGCAGCCATGGGACTAGCGGGAGCGAGCAGTACTTC.

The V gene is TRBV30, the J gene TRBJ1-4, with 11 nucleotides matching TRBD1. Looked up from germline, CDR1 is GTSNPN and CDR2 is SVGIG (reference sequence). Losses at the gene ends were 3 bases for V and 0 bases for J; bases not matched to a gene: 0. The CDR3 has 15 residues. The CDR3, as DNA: TGTGCCTGGAGGGGACAGGGGGCAACTAATGAAAAACTGTTTTTT. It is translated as CAWRGQGATNEKLFF.

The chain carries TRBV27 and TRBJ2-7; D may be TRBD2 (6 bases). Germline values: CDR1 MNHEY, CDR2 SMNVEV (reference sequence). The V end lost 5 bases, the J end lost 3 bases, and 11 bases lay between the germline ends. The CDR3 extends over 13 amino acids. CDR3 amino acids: CASSLTRFYEQYF. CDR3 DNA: TGTGCCAGCAGTCTGACTAGGTTCTACGAGCAGTACTTC.

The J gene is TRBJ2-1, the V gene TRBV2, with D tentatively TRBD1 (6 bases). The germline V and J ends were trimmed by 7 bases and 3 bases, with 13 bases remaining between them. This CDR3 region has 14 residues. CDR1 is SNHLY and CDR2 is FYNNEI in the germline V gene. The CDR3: CASKSPGDYNEQFF. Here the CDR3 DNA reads TGTGCCAGCAAGTCCCCAGGGGACTACAATGAGCAGTTCTTC.

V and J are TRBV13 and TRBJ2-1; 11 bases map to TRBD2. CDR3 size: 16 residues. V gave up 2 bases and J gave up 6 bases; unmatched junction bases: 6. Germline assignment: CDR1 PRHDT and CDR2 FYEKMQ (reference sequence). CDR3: CASSLSGLAGSNEQFF. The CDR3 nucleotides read TGTGCCAGCAGCTTATCCGGACTAGCGGGTAGCAATGAGCAGTTCTTC.

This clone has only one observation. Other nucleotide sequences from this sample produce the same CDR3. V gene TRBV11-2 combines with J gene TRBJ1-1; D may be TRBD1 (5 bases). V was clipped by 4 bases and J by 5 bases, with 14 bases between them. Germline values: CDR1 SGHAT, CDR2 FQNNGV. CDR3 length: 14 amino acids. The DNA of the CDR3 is TGTGCCAGCAGCTCCCAGGGTGGAGGGACTGAAGCTTTCTTT. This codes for CASSSQGGGTEAFF.

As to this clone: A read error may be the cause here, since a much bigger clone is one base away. This CDR3 reads CASSWSSGNTIYF. The CDR3 nucleotides read TGTGCCAGCAGCTGGAGCTCTGGAAACACCATATATTTT. The chain couples TRBV6-5 to TRBJ1-3, with D uncertain. Germline CDR1 is MNHEY and CDR2 is SVGAGI. Trimming took off 6 bases at V and 0 bases at J, with 6 bases between the two ends. The CDR3 length is 13 residues.

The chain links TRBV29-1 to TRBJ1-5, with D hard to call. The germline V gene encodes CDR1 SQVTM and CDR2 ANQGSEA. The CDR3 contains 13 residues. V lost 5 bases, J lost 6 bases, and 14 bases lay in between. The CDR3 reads CSVMTGGGQPQHF. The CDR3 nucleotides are TGCAGCGTTATGACGGGAGGAGGTCAGCCCCAGCATTTT.

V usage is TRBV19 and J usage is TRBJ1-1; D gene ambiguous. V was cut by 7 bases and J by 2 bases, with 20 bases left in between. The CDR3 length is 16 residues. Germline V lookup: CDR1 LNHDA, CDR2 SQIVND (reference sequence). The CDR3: CASTWRLSGLNTEAFF. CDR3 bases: TGTGCCAGTACGTGGAGACTCTCGGGATTAAACACTGAAGCTTTCTTT.

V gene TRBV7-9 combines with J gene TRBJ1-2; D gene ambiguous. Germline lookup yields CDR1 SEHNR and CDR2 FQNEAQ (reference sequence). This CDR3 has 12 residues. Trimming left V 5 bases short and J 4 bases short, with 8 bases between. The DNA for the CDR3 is TGTGCCAGCAGCCCCGGTTCCTATGGCTACACCTTC. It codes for CASSPGSYGYTF.

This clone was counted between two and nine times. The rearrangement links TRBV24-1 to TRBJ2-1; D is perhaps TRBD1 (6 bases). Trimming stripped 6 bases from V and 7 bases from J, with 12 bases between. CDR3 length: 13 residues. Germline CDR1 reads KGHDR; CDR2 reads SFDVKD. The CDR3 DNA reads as TGTGCCACCAGTCTAACAGGGTGGAATGAGCAGTTCTTC. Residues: CATSLTGWNEQFF.

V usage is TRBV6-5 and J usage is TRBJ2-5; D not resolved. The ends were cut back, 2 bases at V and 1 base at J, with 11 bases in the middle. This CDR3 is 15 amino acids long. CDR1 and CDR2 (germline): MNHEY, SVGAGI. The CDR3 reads CASSYIVSGQETQYF. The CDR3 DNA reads TGTGCCAGCAGTTACATCGTCTCCGGCCAAGAGACCCAGTACTTC.

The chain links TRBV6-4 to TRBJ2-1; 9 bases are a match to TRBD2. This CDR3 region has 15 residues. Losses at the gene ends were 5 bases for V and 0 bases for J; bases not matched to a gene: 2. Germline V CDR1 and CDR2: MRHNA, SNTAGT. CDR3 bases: TGTGCCAGCAGTCTAGCGGGAAACTCCTACAATGAGCAGTTCTTC. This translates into CASSLAGNSYNEQFF.

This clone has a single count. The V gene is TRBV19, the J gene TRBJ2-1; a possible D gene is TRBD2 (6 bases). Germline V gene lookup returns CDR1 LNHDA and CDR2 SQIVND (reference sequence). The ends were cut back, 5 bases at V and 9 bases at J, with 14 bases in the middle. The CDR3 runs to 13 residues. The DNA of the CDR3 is TGTGCCAGTAGTGACCGGGGGTTCAGTGAGCAGTTCTTC. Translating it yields CASSDRGFSEQFF.

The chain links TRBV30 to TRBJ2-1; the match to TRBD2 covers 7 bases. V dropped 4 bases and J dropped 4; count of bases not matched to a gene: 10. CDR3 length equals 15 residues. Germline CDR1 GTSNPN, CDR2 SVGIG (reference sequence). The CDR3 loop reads CAWTGGLATYNEQFF. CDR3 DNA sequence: TGTGCCTGGACGGGAGGTCTAGCGACTTACAATGAGCAGTTCTTC.

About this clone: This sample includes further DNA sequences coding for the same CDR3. CDR3 sequence reads: CASSLGLAGYNEQFF. DNA of the CDR3: TGTGCCAGCAGTTTGGGACTAGCGGGATACAATGAGCAGTTCTTC. This sequence joins TRBV27 and TRBJ2-1; 13 nucleotides line up with TRBD2. The germline CDR1 and CDR2 sequences are MNHEY and SMNVEV (reference sequence). This CDR3 has 15 amino acids. Germline trimming cut 3 bases from V and 4 bases from J; bases unmatched to any gene: 0.

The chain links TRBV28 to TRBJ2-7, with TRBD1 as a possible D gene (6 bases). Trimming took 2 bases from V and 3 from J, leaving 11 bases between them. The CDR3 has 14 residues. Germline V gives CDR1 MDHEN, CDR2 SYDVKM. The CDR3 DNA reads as TGTGCCAGCAGTTTAGTGGGGGCCCTCTACGAGCAGTACTTC. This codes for CASSLVGALYEQYF. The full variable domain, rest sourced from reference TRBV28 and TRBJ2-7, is DVKVTQSSRYLVKRTGEKVFLECVQDMDHENMFWYRQDPGLGLRLIYFSYDVKMKEKGDIPEGYSVSREKKERFSLILESASTNQTSMYLCASSLVGALYEQYFGPGTRLTVT.

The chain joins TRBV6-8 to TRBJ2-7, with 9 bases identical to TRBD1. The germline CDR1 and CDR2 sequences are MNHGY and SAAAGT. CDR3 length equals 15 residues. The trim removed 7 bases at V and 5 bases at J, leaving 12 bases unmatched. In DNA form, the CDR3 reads TGTGCCAGCACGATGGCCTGGGACAGGGTCGACGAGCAGTACTTC. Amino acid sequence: CASTMAWDRVDEQYF.

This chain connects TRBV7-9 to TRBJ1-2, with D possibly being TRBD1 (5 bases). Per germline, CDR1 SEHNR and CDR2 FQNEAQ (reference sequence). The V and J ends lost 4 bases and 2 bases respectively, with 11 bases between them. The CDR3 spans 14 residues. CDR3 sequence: CASSSGEGNYGYTF. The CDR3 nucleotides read TGTGCCAGCAGCTCGGGGGAAGGCAACTATGGCTACACCTTC.

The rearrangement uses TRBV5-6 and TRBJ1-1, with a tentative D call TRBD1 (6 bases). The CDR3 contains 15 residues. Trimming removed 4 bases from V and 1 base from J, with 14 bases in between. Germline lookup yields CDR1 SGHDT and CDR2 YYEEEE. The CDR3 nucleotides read TGTGCCAGCAGCACCAGGACCAGGGGGAACACTGAAGCTTTCTTT. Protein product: CASSTRTRGNTEAFF.

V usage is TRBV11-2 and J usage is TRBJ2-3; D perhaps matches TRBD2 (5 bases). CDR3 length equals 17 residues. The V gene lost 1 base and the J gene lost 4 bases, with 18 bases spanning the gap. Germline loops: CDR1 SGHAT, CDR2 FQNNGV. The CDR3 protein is CASSLVTFYSDSDTQYF. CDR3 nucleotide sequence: TGTGCCAGCAGCTTAGTGACCTTCTATAGCGACTCAGATACGCAGTATTTT. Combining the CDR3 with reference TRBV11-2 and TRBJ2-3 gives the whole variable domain EAGVAQSPRYKIIEKRQSVAFWCNPISGHATLYWYQQILGQGPKLLIQFQNNGVVDDSQLPKDRFSAERLKGVDSTLKIQPAKLEDSAVYLCASSLVTFYSDSDTQYFGPGTRLTVL.

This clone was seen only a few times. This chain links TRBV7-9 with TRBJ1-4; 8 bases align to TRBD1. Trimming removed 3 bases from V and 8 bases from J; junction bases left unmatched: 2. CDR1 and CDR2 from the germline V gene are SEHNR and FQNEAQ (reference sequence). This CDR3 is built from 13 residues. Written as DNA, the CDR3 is TGTGCCAGCAGCTTGACAGGGGAAGAAAAACTGTTTTTT. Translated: CASSLTGEEKLFF.

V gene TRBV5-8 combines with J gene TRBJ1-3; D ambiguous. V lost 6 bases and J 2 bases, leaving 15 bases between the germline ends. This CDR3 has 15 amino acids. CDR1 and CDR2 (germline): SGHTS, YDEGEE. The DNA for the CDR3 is TGTGCCAGCACCCCCCGAGGCCTCGCTGGAAACACCATATATTTT. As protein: CASTPRGLAGNTIYF. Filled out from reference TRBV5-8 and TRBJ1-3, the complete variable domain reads EAGVTQSPTHLIKTRGQQATLRCSPISGHTSVYWYQQALGLGLQFLLWYDEGEERNRGNFPPRFSGRQFPNYSSELNVNALELEDSALYLCASTPRGLAGNTIYFGEGSWLTVV.

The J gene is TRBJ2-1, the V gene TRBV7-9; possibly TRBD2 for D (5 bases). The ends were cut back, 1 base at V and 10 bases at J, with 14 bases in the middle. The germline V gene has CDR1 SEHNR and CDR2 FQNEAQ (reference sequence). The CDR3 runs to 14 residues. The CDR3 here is CASSLVEGAAEQFF. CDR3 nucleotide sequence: TGTGCCAGCAGCTTAGTTGAGGGAGCAGCAGAGCAGTTCTTC.

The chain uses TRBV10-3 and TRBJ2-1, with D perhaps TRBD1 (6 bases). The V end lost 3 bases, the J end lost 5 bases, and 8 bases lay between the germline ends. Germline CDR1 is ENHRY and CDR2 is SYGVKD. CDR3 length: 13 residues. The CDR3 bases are TGTGCCATCAGTGAAGGGGGAAACAATGAGCAGTTCTTC. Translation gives CAISEGGNNEQFF.

CDR3 nucleotide sequence: TGTGCCAGCAGTTTTCGACAGGCGAACACCGGGGAGCTGTTTTTT. This sequence encodes CASSFRQANTGELFF. This chain joins TRBV27 and TRBJ2-2, with a tentative D call TRBD1 (6 bases). Per germline, CDR1 MNHEY and CDR2 SMNVEV (reference sequence). The V gene lost 3 bases and the J gene lost 0 bases, with 8 bases spanning the gap. The CDR3 covers 15 residues.

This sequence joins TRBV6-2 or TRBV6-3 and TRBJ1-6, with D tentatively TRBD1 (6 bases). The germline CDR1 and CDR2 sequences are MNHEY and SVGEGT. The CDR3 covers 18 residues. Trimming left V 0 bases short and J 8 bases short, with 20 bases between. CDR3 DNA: TGTGCCAGCAGTTACTCGATCGTCGCAGGGGCGGAAGATTCACCCCTCCACTTT. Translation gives CASSYSIVAGAEDSPLHF.

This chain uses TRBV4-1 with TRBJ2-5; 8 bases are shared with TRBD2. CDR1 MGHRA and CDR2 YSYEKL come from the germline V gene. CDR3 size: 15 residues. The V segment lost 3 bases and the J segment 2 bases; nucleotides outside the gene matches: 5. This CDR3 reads CASSQLAGLQETQYF. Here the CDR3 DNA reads TGCGCCAGCAGCCAGCTAGCGGGCCTTCAAGAGACCCAGTACTTC.